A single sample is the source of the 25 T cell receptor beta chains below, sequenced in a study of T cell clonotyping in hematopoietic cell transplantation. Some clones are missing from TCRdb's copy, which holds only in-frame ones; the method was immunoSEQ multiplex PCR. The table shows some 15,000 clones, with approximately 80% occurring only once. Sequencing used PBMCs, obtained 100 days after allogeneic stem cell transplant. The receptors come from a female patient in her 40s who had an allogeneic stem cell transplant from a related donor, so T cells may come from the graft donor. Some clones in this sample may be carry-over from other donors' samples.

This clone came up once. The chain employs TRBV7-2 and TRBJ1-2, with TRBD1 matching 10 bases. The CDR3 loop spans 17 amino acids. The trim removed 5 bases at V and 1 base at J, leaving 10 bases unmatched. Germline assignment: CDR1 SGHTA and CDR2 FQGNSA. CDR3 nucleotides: TGTGCCAGCAGCCCTGGGACAGGGGAAGGGGATAACTATGGCTACACCTTC. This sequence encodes CASSPGTGEGDNYGYTF.

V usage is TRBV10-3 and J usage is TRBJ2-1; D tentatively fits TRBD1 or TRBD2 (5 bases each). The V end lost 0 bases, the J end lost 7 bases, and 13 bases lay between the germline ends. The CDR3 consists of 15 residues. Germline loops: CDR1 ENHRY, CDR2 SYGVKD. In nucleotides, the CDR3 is TGTGCCATCAGTGAGTCGATTGGGGGATTGAATGAGCAGTTCTTC. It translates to CAISESIGGLNEQFF.

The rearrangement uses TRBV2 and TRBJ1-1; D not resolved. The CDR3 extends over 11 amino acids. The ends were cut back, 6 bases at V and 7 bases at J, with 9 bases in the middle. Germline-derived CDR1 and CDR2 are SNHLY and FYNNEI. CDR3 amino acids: CASSDGFEAFF. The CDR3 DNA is TGTGCCAGCAGCGACGGTTTTGAAGCTTTCTTT.

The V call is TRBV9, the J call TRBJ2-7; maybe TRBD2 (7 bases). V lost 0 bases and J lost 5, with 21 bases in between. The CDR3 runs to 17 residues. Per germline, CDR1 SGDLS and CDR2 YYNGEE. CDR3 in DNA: TGTGCCAGCAGCGTAGATCTAAGGGGGAGGGAAAGACACGAGCAGTACTTC. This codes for CASSVDLRGRERHEQYF.

The CDR3 loop reads CASSLQGTFGYTF. The CDR3 nucleotides read TGTGCCAGCAGTCTACAGGGAACTTTTGGCTACACCTTC. The chain carries TRBV6-1 and TRBJ1-2; D possibly corresponds to TRBD1 (6 bases). The CDR3 consists of 13 residues. Germline V gene sequence: CDR1 MNHNS, CDR2 SASEGT. V lost 5 bases and J 7 bases, leaving 14 bases between the germline ends.

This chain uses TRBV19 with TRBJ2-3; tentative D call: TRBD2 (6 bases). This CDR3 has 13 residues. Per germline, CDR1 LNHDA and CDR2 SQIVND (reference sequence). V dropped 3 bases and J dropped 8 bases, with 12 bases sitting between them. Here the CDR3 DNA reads TGTGCCAGTAGTATGGTGCCGGGAGCTACGCAGTATTTT. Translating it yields CASSMVPGATQYF.

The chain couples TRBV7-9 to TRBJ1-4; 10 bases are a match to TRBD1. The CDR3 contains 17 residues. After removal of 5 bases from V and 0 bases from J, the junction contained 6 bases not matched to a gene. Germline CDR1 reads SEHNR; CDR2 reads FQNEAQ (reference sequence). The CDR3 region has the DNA TGTGCCAGCAGCCCAGACAGGGGGCGGTCAACTAATGAAAAACTGTTTTTT. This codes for CASSPDRGRSTNEKLFF.

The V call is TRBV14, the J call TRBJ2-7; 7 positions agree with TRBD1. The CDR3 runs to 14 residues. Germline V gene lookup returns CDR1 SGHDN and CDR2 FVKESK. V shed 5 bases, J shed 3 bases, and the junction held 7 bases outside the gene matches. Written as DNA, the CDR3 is TGTGCCAGCAGCACGGGACAGAATTACTACGAGCAGTACTTC. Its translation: CASSTGQNYYEQYF.

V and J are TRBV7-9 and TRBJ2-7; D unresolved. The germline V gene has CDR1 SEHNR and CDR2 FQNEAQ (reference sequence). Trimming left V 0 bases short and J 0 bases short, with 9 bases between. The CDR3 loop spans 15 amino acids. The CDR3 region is CASSLALLNSYEQYF. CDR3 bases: TGTGCCAGCAGCTTAGCGTTGCTCAACTCCTACGAGCAGTACTTC.

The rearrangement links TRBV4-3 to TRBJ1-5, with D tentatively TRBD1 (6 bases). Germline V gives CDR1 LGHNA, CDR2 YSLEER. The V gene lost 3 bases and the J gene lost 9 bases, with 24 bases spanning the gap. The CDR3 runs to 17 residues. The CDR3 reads CASSQARTGQGIWPQHF. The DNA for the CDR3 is TGCGCCAGCAGCCAGGCCCGGACCGGGCAGGGGATTTGGCCCCAGCATTTT.

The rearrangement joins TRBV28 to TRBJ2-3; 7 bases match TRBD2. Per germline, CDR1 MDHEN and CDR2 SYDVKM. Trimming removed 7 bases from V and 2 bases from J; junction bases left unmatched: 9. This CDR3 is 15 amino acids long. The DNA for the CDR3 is TGTGCCAGCATCCTTGGCGGGGGTACCACAGATACGCAGTATTTT. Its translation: CASILGGGTTDTQYF.

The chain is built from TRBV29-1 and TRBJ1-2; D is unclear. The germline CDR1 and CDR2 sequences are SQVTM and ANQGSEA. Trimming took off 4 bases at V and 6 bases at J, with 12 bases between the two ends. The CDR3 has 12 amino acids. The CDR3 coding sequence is TGCAGCGTTGTCGTGGGCGCGGATGGCTACACCTTC. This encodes CSVVVGADGYTF.

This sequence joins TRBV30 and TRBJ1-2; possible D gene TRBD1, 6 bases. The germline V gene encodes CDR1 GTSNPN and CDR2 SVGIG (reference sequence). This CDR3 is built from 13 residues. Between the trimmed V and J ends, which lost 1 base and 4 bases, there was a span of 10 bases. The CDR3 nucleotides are TGTGCCTGGAGTGCCGACAGGATCTATGGCTACACCTTC. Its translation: CAWSADRIYGYTF.

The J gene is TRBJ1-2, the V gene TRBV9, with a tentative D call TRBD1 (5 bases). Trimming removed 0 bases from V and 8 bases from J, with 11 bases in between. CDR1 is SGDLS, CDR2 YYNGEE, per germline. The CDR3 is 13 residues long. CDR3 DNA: TGTGCCAGCAGCGTAGGGGACCGGGAAGGCTACACCTTC. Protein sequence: CASSVGDREGYTF.

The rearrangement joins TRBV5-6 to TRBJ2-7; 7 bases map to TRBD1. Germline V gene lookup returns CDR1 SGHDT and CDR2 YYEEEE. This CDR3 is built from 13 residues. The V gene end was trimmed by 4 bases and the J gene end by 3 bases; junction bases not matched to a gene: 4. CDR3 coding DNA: TGTGCCAGCAGCCCGGGACAGTTCTACGAGCAGTACTTC. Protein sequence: CASSPGQFYEQYF. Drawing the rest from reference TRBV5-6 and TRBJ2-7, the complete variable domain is DAGVTQSPTHLIKTRGQQVTLRCSPKSGHDTVSWYQQALGQGPQFIFQYYEEEERQRGNFPDRFSGHQFPNYSSELNVNALLLGDSALYLCASSPGQFYEQYFGPGTRLTVT.

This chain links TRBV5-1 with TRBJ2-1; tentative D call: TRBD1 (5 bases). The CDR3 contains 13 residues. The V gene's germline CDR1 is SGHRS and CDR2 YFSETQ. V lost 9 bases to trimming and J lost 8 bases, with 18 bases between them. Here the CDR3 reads CATSSLQGDEQFF. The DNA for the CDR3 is TGCGCCACCTCAAGTTTGCAGGGTGATGAGCAGTTCTTC.

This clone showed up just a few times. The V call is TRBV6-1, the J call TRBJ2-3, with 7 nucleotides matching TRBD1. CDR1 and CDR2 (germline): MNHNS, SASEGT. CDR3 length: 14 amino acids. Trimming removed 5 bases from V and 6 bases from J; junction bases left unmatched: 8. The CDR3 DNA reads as TGTGCCAGCAGTCGGGGTACAGGGGTGGATACGCAGTATTTT. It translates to CASSRGTGVDTQYF.

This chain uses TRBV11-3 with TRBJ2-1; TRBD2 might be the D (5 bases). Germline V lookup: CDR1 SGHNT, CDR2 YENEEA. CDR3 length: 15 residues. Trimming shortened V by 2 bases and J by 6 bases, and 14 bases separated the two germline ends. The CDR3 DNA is TGTGCCAGCAGCTTAACTCCGGGATCCCTCAATGAGCAGTTCTTC. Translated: CASSLTPGSLNEQFF.

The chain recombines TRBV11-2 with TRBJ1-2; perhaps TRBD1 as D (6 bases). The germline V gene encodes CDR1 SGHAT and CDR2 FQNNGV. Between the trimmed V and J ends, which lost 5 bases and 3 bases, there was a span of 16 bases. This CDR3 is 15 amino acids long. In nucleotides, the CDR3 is TGTGCCAGCAGCCTGGGCAGGGGCTGGGACTATGGCTACACCTTC. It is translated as CASSLGRGWDYGYTF.

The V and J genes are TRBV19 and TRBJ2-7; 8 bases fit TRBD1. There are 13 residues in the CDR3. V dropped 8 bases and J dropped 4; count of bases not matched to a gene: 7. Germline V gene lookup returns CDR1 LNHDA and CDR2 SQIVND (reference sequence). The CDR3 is CASEDRVGYEQYF. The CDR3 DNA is TGTGCCAGTGAGGACAGGGTGGGATACGAGCAGTACTTC.

The CDR3 here is CAWFRRDSNYGYTF. CDR3 nucleotides: TGTGCCTGGTTCCGACGGGACAGCAACTATGGCTACACCTTC. The V call is TRBV30, the J call TRBJ1-2, with 7 bases lining up with TRBD1. Germline V gene lookup returns CDR1 GTSNPN and CDR2 SVGIG (reference sequence). Unmatched junction bases numbered 8, after V lost 5 bases and J lost 2 bases. This CDR3 is built from 14 residues.

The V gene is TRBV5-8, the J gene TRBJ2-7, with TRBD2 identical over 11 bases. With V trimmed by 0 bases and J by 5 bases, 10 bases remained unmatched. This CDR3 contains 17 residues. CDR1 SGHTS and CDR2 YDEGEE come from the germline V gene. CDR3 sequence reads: CASSLGLAGGPLNEQYF. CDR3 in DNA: TGTGCCAGCAGCTTGGGGCTAGCGGGAGGACCTTTAAACGAGCAGTACTTC.

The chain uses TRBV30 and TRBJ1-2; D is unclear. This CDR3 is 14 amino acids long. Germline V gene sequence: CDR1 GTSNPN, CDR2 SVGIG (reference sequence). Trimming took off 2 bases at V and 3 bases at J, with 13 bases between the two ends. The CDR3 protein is CAWSQNGQDYGYTF. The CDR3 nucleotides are TGTGCCTGGAGTCAAAACGGTCAGGACTATGGCTACACCTTC.

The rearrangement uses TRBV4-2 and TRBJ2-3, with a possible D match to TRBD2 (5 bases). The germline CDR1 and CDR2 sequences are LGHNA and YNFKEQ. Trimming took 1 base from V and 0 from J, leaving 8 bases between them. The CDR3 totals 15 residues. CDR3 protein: CASSQGGGSTDTQYF. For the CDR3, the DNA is TGTGCCAGCAGCCAAGGTGGCGGGAGCACAGATACGCAGTATTTT.

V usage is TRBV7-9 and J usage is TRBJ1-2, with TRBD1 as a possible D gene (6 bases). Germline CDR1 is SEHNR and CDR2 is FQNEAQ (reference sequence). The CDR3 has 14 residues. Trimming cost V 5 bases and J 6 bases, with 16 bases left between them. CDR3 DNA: TGTGCCAGCAGCCTCTTAACAGGGCCCGATGGCTACACCTTC. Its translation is CASSLLTGPDGYTF.